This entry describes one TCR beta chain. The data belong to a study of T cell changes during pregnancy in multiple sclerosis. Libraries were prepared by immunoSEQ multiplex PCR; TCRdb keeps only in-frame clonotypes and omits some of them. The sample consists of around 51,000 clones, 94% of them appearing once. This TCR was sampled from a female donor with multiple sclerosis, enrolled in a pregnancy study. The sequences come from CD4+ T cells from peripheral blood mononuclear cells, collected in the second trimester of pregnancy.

The CDR3 loop reads CASSPGQDPVGYTF. In nucleotides, the CDR3 is TGTGCCAGCAGCCCGGGACAGGACCCTGTTGGCTACACCTTC. This rearrangement joins TRBV28 to TRBJ1-2; 8 positions agree with TRBD1. This CDR3 is 14 amino acids long. Germline V lookup: CDR1 MDHEN, CDR2 SYDVKM. V dropped 6 bases and J dropped 7; count of bases not matched to a gene: 10.